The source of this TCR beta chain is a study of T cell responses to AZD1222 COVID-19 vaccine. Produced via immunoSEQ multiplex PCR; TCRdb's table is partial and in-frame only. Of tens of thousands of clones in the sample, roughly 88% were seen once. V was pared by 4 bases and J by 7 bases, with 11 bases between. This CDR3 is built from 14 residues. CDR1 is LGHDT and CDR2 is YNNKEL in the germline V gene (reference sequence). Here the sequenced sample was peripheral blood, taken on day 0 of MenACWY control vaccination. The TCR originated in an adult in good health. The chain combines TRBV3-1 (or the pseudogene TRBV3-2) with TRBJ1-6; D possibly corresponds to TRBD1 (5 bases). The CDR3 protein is CASSPTRGNSPLHF. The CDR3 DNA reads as TGTGCCAGCAGCCCAACACGGGGGAATTCACCCCTCCACTTT.